This passage covers 27 T cell receptor beta chains from one sample sequenced in a study of T cell clonotyping in hematopoietic cell transplantation. Assay: immunoSEQ multiplex PCR; the TCRdb copy retains only in-frame clones and omits some. The data contain around 9,000 clones, about 84% of them singletons. The material was PBMCs, obtained at the time of graft-versus-host disease after allogeneic stem cell transplant. These receptors all stem from a male patient aged 55 to 69 who had an allogeneic stem cell transplant from an unrelated donor, so the T cells may come from the graft donor. Some clones in this sample may be carry-over from other donors' samples.

This clone has only a few counts. The CDR3 region has the DNA TGTGCCAGCAGTTACTCGAGGGGCCCCCTCCACTTT. It is translated as CASSYSRGPLHF. The gene calls are TRBV6-5 and TRBJ1-6, with D possibly matching TRBD1 (5 bases). The CDR3 loop spans 12 amino acids. From germline, CDR1 is MNHEY and CDR2 SVGAGI. V was shortened by 0 bases and J by 13 bases, with 7 bases between the two germline ends.

The CDR3 DNA is TGCGCCAGCAGCTTTACAGGGGACACTGAAGCTTTCTTT. Protein product: CASSFTGDTEAFF. V usage is TRBV5-1 and J usage is TRBJ1-1; the match to TRBD1 covers 7 bases. V lost 2 bases to trimming and J lost 3 bases; unmatched junction nucleotides: 1. This CDR3 is built from 13 residues. Looked up from germline, CDR1 is SGHRS and CDR2 is YFSETQ.

This chain links TRBV4-2 with TRBJ2-3; D unresolved. V lost 0 bases, J lost 5 bases, and 6 bases lay in between. The germline V gene has CDR1 LGHNA and CDR2 YNFKEQ. There are 13 residues in the CDR3. The CDR3 sequence: CASSQDLGDTQYF. CDR3 nucleotides: TGTGCCAGCAGCCAAGATTTGGGAGATACGCAGTATTTT.

The V gene is TRBV7-2, the J gene TRBJ1-4; weak D call: TRBD1 (5 bases). V was pared by 3 bases and J by 0 bases, with 11 bases between. CDR3 size: 16 residues. Per germline, CDR1 SGHTA and CDR2 FQGNSA. The CDR3 loop reads CASSLTLTATNEKLFF. The CDR3 DNA follows: TGTGCCAGCAGCTTGACGCTGACAGCAACTAATGAAAAACTGTTTTTT.

The chain has TRBV6-6 and TRBJ2-7; no definite D call. Deletions cut 5 bases from V and 3 bases from J, with 2 bases between. This CDR3 contains 10 residues. The germline CDR1 and CDR2 sequences are MNHNY and SVGAGI (reference sequence). The DNA for the CDR3 is TGTGCCAGCAGTAACTACGAGCAGTACTTC. It encodes CASSNYEQYF.

The chain links TRBV19 to TRBJ1-1; 11 bases map to TRBD1. The germline CDR1 and CDR2 sequences are LNHDA and SQIVND (reference sequence). This CDR3 is 14 amino acids long. The ends lost 7 bases at V and 4 bases at J; junction bases unmatched: 5. The CDR3 region has the DNA TGTGCCAGTACAAAGGGACAGGGGGGCACTGAAGCTTTCTTT. It yields the protein CASTKGQGGTEAFF.

This chain's CDR3 is CASSQDPRGWETQYF. The CDR3 region has the DNA TGTGCCAGCAGCCAAGATCCTCGGGGATGGGAGACCCAGTACTTC. The chain combines TRBV4-2 with TRBJ2-5; maybe TRBD2 (5 bases). Germline V gene data show CDR1 as LGHNA and CDR2 as YNFKEQ. CDR3 length equals 15 residues. The V and J ends lost 0 bases and 5 bases respectively, with 13 bases between them.

The rearrangement links TRBV7-3 to TRBJ1-1, with a weak D call TRBD1 (5 bases). The CDR3 totals 14 residues. The V end lost 2 bases, the J end lost 4 bases, and 11 bases lay between the germline ends. CDR1 and CDR2 (germline): SGHTA, FQGTGA. CDR3 sequence (DNA): TGTGCCAGCAGCTTACAGGGCGCGGGCACTGAAGCTTTCTTT. Protein product: CASSLQGAGTEAFF.

The chain links TRBV19 to TRBJ2-5; D remains ambiguous. Germline-derived CDR1 and CDR2 are LNHDA and SQIVND (reference sequence). The length of the CDR3 is 15 residues. V lost 3 bases and J lost 5, with 16 bases in between. CDR3 DNA sequence: TGTGCCAGTAGTATTGGAGCGATGCCGTGGGAGACCCAGTACTTC. It codes for CASSIGAMPWETQYF.

Written as DNA, the CDR3 is TGTGCCAGCAGCTTAGGCCCTCGCACAGATACGCAGTATTTT. Protein product: CASSLGPRTDTQYF. V is TRBV7-2 and J is TRBJ2-3; D ambiguous. In germline, CDR1 is SGHTA, CDR2 FQGNSA. Between the trimmed V and J ends, which lost 1 base and 1 base, there was a span of 6 bases. The length of the CDR3 is 14 residues.

This clone is medium-sized by share. The V call is TRBV9, the J call TRBJ1-2, with 9 positions matching TRBD1. The CDR3 sequence is 14 residues long. Looked up from germline, CDR1 is SGDLS and CDR2 is YYNGEE. Trimming at V came to 4 bases and at J to 2 bases, leaving 3 bases not matched to a gene. The DNA of the CDR3 is TGTGCCAGCAGCCTCGGGACAGGGAACTATGGCTACACCTTC. This sequence encodes CASSLGTGNYGYTF.

This chain uses TRBV14 with TRBJ1-1, with unresolved D. This CDR3 has 15 amino acids. Germline CDR1 reads SGHDN; CDR2 reads FVKESK. V was clipped by 5 bases and J by 4 bases, with 17 bases between them. The CDR3 sequence is CASSSPPEQSTEAFF. CDR3 nucleotide sequence: TGTGCCAGCAGCTCCCCTCCCGAACAGTCCACTGAAGCTTTCTTT.

The V and J genes are TRBV27 and TRBJ2-7, with D maybe TRBD1 (6 bases). This CDR3 is built from 15 residues. V was shortened by 0 bases and J by 0 bases, with 9 bases between the two germline ends. Per the germline V gene, CDR1 is MNHEY and CDR2 is SMNVEV (reference sequence). The CDR3: CASSLSRTVSYEQYF. DNA of the CDR3: TGTGCCAGCAGTTTATCCAGGACAGTCTCCTACGAGCAGTACTTC.

The rearrangement links TRBV6-1 to TRBJ2-1; D is ambiguous. V dropped 1 base and J dropped 3 bases, with 4 bases sitting between them. This CDR3 is 13 amino acids long. Germline-derived CDR1 and CDR2 are MNHNS and SASEGT. CDR3 DNA: TGTGCCAGCAGTGAAGTCGTCTACAATGAGCAGTTCTTC. Translating gives CASSEVVYNEQFF.

The chain combines TRBV9 with TRBJ1-6; a possible D gene is TRBD1 (6 bases). This CDR3 has 15 residues. CDR1 SGDLS and CDR2 YYNGEE come from the germline V gene. V gave up 4 bases and J gave up 7 bases, with 15 bases separating them. The CDR3 DNA sequence: TGTGCCAGCAGCTCCCGACAGGCGAGAAATTCACCCCTCCACTTT. Amino acids: CASSSRQARNSPLHF.

This rearrangement joins TRBV19 to TRBJ1-3; the D gene is possibly TRBD1 (5 bases). V shed 3 bases and J shed 0 bases, with 12 bases lying between them. The germline gives CDR1 LNHDA, CDR2 SQIVND (reference sequence). The CDR3 sequence is 16 residues long. CDR3 nucleotides: TGTGCCAGTAGTATTGCAGGGTTAGCCTCTGGAAACACCATATATTTT. It specifies CASSIAGLASGNTIYF. The variable domain in full, with the rest retrieved from reference TRBV19 and TRBJ1-3, is DGGITQSPKYLFRKEGQNVTLSCEQNLNHDAMYWYRQDPGQGLRLIYYSQIVNDFQKGDIAEGYSVSREKKESFPLTVTSAQKNPTAFYLCASSIAGLASGNTIYFGEGSWLTVV.

The J gene is TRBJ1-5, the V gene TRBV19, with 10 nucleotides matching TRBD1. Germline V lookup: CDR1 LNHDA, CDR2 SQIVND (reference sequence). V was pared by 4 bases and J by 1 base, with 4 bases of the junction left unmatched. This CDR3 has 16 amino acids. CDR3 amino acids: CASSTPGQGSNQPQHF. The CDR3 DNA sequence: TGTGCCAGTAGTACGCCGGGACAGGGGAGCAATCAGCCCCAGCATTTT. Together with reference TRBV19 and TRBJ1-5, the CDR3 gives the full variable domain: DGGITQSPKYLFRKEGQNVTLSCEQNLNHDAMYWYRQDPGQGLRLIYYSQIVNDFQKGDIAEGYSVSREKKESFPLTVTSAQKNPTAFYLCASSTPGQGSNQPQHFGDGTRLSIL.

The CDR3: CSVEDALASSTDTQYF. CDR3 nucleotides: TGCAGCGTTGAAGACGCGCTAGCGTCTTCCACAGATACGCAGTATTTT. The rearrangement joins TRBV29-1 to TRBJ2-3, with TRBD2 as a possible D gene (6 bases). V lost 0 bases and J lost 2, with 15 bases in between. The CDR3 is 16 amino acids. CDR1 and CDR2 (germline): SQVTM, ANQGSEA.

The chain is built from TRBV7-8 and TRBJ2-5; 9 bases fit TRBD1. This CDR3 comprises 14 residues. V lost 5 bases to trimming and J lost 5 bases; unmatched junction nucleotides: 6. Germline CDR1 is SGHVS and CDR2 is FQNEAQ. The CDR3 DNA reads as TGTGCCAGCAGCGCACAGGGGGCCGGGGAGACCCAGTACTTC. This encodes CASSAQGAGETQYF.

This chain joins TRBV5-4 and TRBJ1-2; tentative D call: TRBD1 (5 bases). Trimming took 6 bases from V and 2 from J, leaving 17 bases between them. CDR1 is SGHNT, CDR2 YYREEE, per germline (reference sequence). CDR3 length: 15 residues. CDR3 nucleotide sequence: TGTGCCAGCACCGACAAAGCCCAGGGCAACTATGGCTACACCTTC. Translated: CASTDKAQGNYGYTF.

The chain is built from TRBV5-4 and TRBJ2-7; D uncertain. Trimming shortened V by 0 bases and J by 3 bases, and 7 bases separated the two germline ends. There are 13 residues in the CDR3. In germline, CDR1 is SGHNT, CDR2 YYREEE (reference sequence). The CDR3 DNA reads as TGTGCCAGCAGCTTGGAGAGCAACTACGAGCAGTACTTC. Its translation: CASSLESNYEQYF.

The chain recombines TRBV7-2 with TRBJ1-1, with D perhaps TRBD1 (5 bases). This CDR3 is 13 amino acids long. From germline, CDR1 is SGHTA and CDR2 FQGNSA. Trimming stripped 3 bases from V and 1 base from J, with 6 bases between. In DNA form, the CDR3 reads TGTGCCAGCAGCTTGACAGAGAACACTGAAGCTTTCTTT. Its protein product is CASSLTENTEAFF.

V usage is TRBV4-3 and J usage is TRBJ2-7; 10 positions agree with TRBD1. CDR1 and CDR2 (germline): LGHNA, YSLEER. This CDR3 spans 14 amino acids. V shed 4 bases, J shed 7 bases, and the junction held 7 bases outside the gene matches. CDR3 coding DNA: TGCGCCAGCAGCCTCAGACAGGGGGCGAGTGAGCAGTACTTC. It is translated as CASSLRQGASEQYF.

The rearrangement links TRBV10-3 to TRBJ2-1, with a possible D match to TRBD2 (5 bases). This CDR3 region has 15 residues. The germline V and J ends were trimmed by 3 bases and 5 bases, with 14 bases remaining between them. Germline CDR1 reads ENHRY; CDR2 reads SYGVKD. CDR3 in amino acids: CAISDFDYQNNEQFF. DNA for the CDR3: TGTGCCATCAGTGACTTCGACTACCAGAACAATGAGCAGTTCTTC.

The sample holds one count of this clone. The chain employs TRBV4-1 and TRBJ1-1, with TRBD1 matching 7 bases. Trimming cost V 10 bases and J 1 base; bases outside gene matches: 6. The CDR3 spans 13 residues. Germline CDR1 and CDR2: MGHRA and YSYEKL. The CDR3 is CATQGLRNTEAFF. In DNA, the CDR3 is TGCGCCACACAGGGGCTAAGGAACACTGAAGCTTTCTTT.

The chain joins TRBV7-8 to TRBJ2-7; D uncertain. This CDR3 is 15 amino acids long. Germline CDR1 SGHVS, CDR2 FQNEAQ. Trimming pared 1 base from V and 3 bases from J, leaving 13 bases between. The CDR3 DNA sequence: TGTGCCAGCAGCTTAGGCGGATCCTCTAACTACGAGCAGTACTTC. This codes for CASSLGGSSNYEQYF. The full variable domain, completed using reference TRBV7-8 and TRBJ2-7, is GAGVSQSPRYKVAKRGQDVALRCDPISGHVSLFWYQQALGQGPEFLTYFQNEAQLDKSGLPSDRFFAERPEGSVSTLKIQRTQQEDSAVYLCASSLGGSSNYEQYFGPGTRLTVT.

The count of this clone is one. The chain employs TRBV6-5 and TRBJ1-2, with D unclear. Trimming pared 2 bases from V and 6 bases from J, leaving 10 bases between. The CDR3 extends over 13 amino acids. Per the germline V gene, CDR1 is MNHEY and CDR2 is SVGAGI. The DNA for the CDR3 is TGTGCCAGCAGTTACGCGGCTGGCGATGGCTACACCTTC. Translation: CASSYAAGDGYTF.